One sample yielded the 31 T cell receptor beta chains listed below, sequenced in a study of chemoradiotherapy in HPV16-positive cancers (dated 2022 in TCRdb). The library was made by the immunoSEQ multiplex PCR assay. TCRdb holds this immuneACCESS table with in-frame rearrangements only. Some clones are missing; in checked studies, unresolved V genes explain under half, and the rest has no known cause. This sample is represented by around 12,000 clones; about 91% of them were singletons. Of the sample, 22% falls within the top ten clones. The material was blood, obtained from a patient who underwent chemoradiotherapy. All receptors come from a human donor with HPV-associated anogenital cancer.

This chain joins TRBV9 and TRBJ1-2; the match to TRBD1 covers 7 bases. The germline V gene encodes CDR1 SGDLS and CDR2 YYNGEE. Unmatched junction bases numbered 2, after V lost 4 bases and J lost 2 bases. This CDR3 contains 13 residues. The CDR3 region is CASSLQGNYGYTF. The CDR3 coding sequence is TGTGCCAGCAGCTTACAGGGGAACTATGGCTACACCTTC.

CDR3 DNA sequence: TGTGCCAGCAGCAACGTGGTAACTGAGCAGTATTTT. It specifies CASSNVVTEQYF. This rearrangement joins TRBV6-1 to TRBJ2-3; D is unresolved. CDR1 and CDR2 (germline): MNHNS, SASEGT. The CDR3 covers 12 residues. Between the trimmed V and J ends, which lost 6 bases and 11 bases, there was a span of 15 bases.

The rearrangement joins TRBV13 to TRBJ1-1; no definite D call. This CDR3 spans 12 amino acids. CDR1 is PRHDT, CDR2 FYEKMQ, per germline (reference sequence). V was clipped by 3 bases and J by 6 bases, with 8 bases between them. CDR3 coding DNA: TGTGCCAGCAGCTTGGGAGGCGCTGAAGCTTTCTTT. This sequence encodes CASSLGGAEAFF.

The chain couples TRBV7-6 to TRBJ1-1; D unresolved. The CDR3 runs 14 residues. Germline values: CDR1 SGHVS, CDR2 FNYEAQ. Trimming pared 3 bases from V and 1 base from J, leaving 9 bases between. Written as DNA, the CDR3 is TGTGCCAGCAGCTTCGGAGGGTGGAACACTGAAGCTTTCTTT. Its translation: CASSFGGWNTEAFF.

The V call is TRBV18, the J call TRBJ2-5, with TRBD1 matching 8 bases. This CDR3 spans 19 amino acids. V was clipped by 3 bases and J by 0 bases; unmatched bases: 15. The germline CDR1 and CDR2 sequences are KGHSH and LQKENI. The CDR3 DNA reads TGTGCCAGCTCACCCCGGACAGGGTGGAGAGCGGGTCACCAAGAGACCCAGTACTTC. Protein sequence: CASSPRTGWRAGHQETQYF.

The table lists this clone with a count of one. The rearrangement uses TRBV7-8 and TRBJ2-5; D uncertain. The V and J ends lost 2 bases and 3 bases respectively, with 10 bases between them. Germline CDR1 SGHVS, CDR2 FQNEAQ. The CDR3 runs 14 residues. CDR3 protein: CASSLSHQKETQYF. The CDR3 DNA reads TGTGCCAGCAGCTTAAGTCACCAGAAAGAGACCCAGTACTTC. The full variable domain, its missing parts supplied by reference TRBV7-8 and TRBJ2-5, is GAGVSQSPRYKVAKRGQDVALRCDPISGHVSLFWYQQALGQGPEFLTYFQNEAQLDKSGLPSDRFFAERPEGSVSTLKIQRTQQEDSAVYLCASSLSHQKETQYFGPGTRLLVL.

The chain recombines TRBV2 with TRBJ1-5; TRBD1 agrees at 7 bases. The germline CDR1 and CDR2 sequences are SNHLY and FYNNEI. The V segment lost 4 bases and the J segment 7 bases; nucleotides outside the gene matches: 7. The CDR3 has 14 amino acids. The CDR3 is CASSAIGGGQPQHF. CDR3 DNA: TGTGCCAGCAGTGCGATAGGGGGCGGCCAGCCCCAGCATTTT.

The chain joins TRBV5-4 to TRBJ2-7; TRBD2 aligns across 13 bases. Germline V gene sequence: CDR1 SGHNT, CDR2 YYREEE (reference sequence). J was trimmed by 1 base and V by 4 bases; bases with no gene match: 8. This CDR3 comprises 17 residues. The DNA of the CDR3 is TGTGCCAGCAGCGCCAAACTAGCGGGGGGGAGATCCTACGAGCAGTACTTC. It translates to CASSAKLAGGRSYEQYF.

This clone occurred once. V is TRBV14 and J is TRBJ2-1; D is unresolved. This CDR3 spans 12 amino acids. The germline gives CDR1 SGHDN, CDR2 FVKESK. Trimming took 5 bases from V and 7 from J, leaving 9 bases between them. The CDR3 DNA is TGTGCCAGCAGCTCTCAAAGGAATGAGCAGTTCTTC. This encodes CASSSQRNEQFF.

CDR3 residues: CASSQDGQGSYGYTF. CDR3 sequence (DNA): TGTGCCAGCAGCCAAGATGGACAGGGAAGTTATGGCTACACCTTC. This chain links TRBV4-2 with TRBJ1-2, with TRBD1 matching 8 bases. This CDR3 region has 15 residues. Per the germline V gene, CDR1 is LGHNA and CDR2 is YNFKEQ. Germline trimming cut 0 bases from V and 5 bases from J; bases unmatched to any gene: 5.

V usage is TRBV19 and J usage is TRBJ1-5, with D perhaps matching TRBD1 (5 bases). Trimming removed 5 bases at V and 2 bases at J, with 13 bases between. The CDR3 spans 15 residues. CDR1 LNHDA and CDR2 SQIVND come from the germline V gene (reference sequence). The CDR3 sequence is CASSPLAGRNQPQHF. Written as DNA, the CDR3 is TGTGCCAGTAGTCCCTTAGCAGGGCGCAATCAGCCCCAGCATTTT.

The V call is TRBV7-9, the J call TRBJ1-3; D ambiguous. This CDR3 is 14 amino acids long. Germline V lookup: CDR1 SEHNR, CDR2 FQNEAQ (reference sequence). V lost 2 bases, J lost 4 bases, and 9 bases lay in between. The CDR3 is CASSLSGQGNTIYF. The CDR3 region has the DNA TGTGCCAGCAGCTTATCTGGGCAGGGAAACACCATATATTTT.

This clone was seen only a few times. The rearrangement joins TRBV7-9 to TRBJ1-1; D might be TRBD1 (6 bases). CDR3 length equals 13 residues. CDR1 is SEHNR, CDR2 FQNEAQ, per germline (reference sequence). The V and J ends lost 3 bases and 1 base respectively, with 6 bases between them. CDR3 residues: CASSLGQNTEAFF. The CDR3 coding sequence is TGTGCCAGCAGCTTGGGACAGAACACTGAAGCTTTCTTT. The variable domain in full, completed from reference TRBV7-9 and TRBJ1-1, reads DTGVSQNPRHKITKRGQNVTFRCDPISEHNRLYWYRQTLGQGPEFLTYFQNEAQLEKSRLLSDRFSAERPKGSFSTLEIQRTEQGDSAMYLCASSLGQNTEAFFGQGTRLTVV.

This clone was recorded only once. The gene calls are TRBV6-5 and TRBJ1-5; possible D gene TRBD1, 6 bases. Looked up from germline, CDR1 is MNHEY and CDR2 is SVGAGI. CDR3 length: 14 amino acids. Trimming stripped 4 bases from V and 3 bases from J, with 10 bases between. This CDR3 is CASSSDSLNQPQHF. In DNA form, the CDR3 reads TGTGCCAGCAGTTCGGACAGCCTCAATCAGCCCCAGCATTTT.

The chain couples TRBV6-6 to TRBJ2-7, with 8 bases that match TRBD1. Germline CDR1 MNHNY, CDR2 SVGAGI (reference sequence). The CDR3 totals 15 residues. The V gene end was trimmed by 6 bases and the J gene end by 0 bases; junction bases not matched to a gene: 7. CDR3 sequence: CASRALDRASYEQYF. The CDR3 coding sequence is TGTGCCAGCAGGGCCCTGGACAGGGCCTCCTACGAGCAGTACTTC.

The chain has TRBV5-1 and TRBJ1-6, with D perhaps TRBD1 (5 bases). Germline loops: CDR1 SGHRS, CDR2 YFSETQ. The CDR3 has 15 residues. V was cut by 3 bases and J by 7 bases, with 14 bases left in between. The chain's CDR3 is CASSSHGRGNSPLHF. The CDR3 bases are TGCGCCAGCAGCTCACACGGCCGGGGGAATTCACCCCTCCACTTT.

This sequence joins TRBV5-4 and TRBJ2-3, with TRBD2 matching over 7 bases. CDR3 size: 15 residues. Germline V gene sequence: CDR1 SGHNT, CDR2 YYREEE (reference sequence). Losses at the gene ends were 0 bases for V and 2 bases for J; bases not matched to a gene: 3. The CDR3 here is CASSLDRGVTDTQYF. CDR3 DNA: TGTGCCAGCAGCTTGGATCGGGGGGTCACAGATACGCAGTATTTT.

The chain is built from TRBV5-6 and TRBJ1-2; perhaps TRBD1 as D (6 bases). This CDR3 is 15 amino acids long. The ends were cut back, 4 bases at V and 5 bases at J, with 18 bases in the middle. The germline V gene encodes CDR1 SGHDT and CDR2 YYEEEE. The CDR3 is CASSHVGYRAYGYTF. Here the CDR3 DNA reads TGTGCCAGCAGCCATGTGGGGTACAGGGCGTATGGCTACACCTTC.

This chain links TRBV28 with TRBJ1-2, with D unresolved. With 4 bases removed from V and 4 bases from J, the gap between germline ends came to 13 bases. The germline V gene has CDR1 MDHEN and CDR2 SYDVKM. This CDR3 is 14 amino acids long. Written as DNA, the CDR3 is TGTGCCAGCAGTTCATACTCACCTCCCTATGGCTACACCTTC. Encoded protein: CASSSYSPPYGYTF.

CDR3 sequence: CASSLRDSYEQYF. The DNA of the CDR3 is TGTGCCAGCAGCTTAAGGGACTCATACGAGCAGTACTTC. This sequence joins TRBV7-2 and TRBJ2-7; weak D call: TRBD2 (6 bases). The V end was cut by 2 bases, the J end by 4 bases, with 9 bases between. This CDR3 is 13 amino acids long. In germline, CDR1 is SGHTA, CDR2 FQGNSA.

This sequence joins TRBV7-3 and TRBJ2-1; perhaps TRBD1 as D (6 bases). This CDR3 contains 16 residues. The V gene's germline CDR1 is SGHTA and CDR2 FQGTGA. The V gene lost 2 bases and the J gene lost 0 bases, with 11 bases spanning the gap. The CDR3 here is CASSLYGTSSYNEQFF. The CDR3 DNA sequence: TGTGCCAGCAGCTTATATGGGACATCCTCCTACAATGAGCAGTTCTTC.

J is TRBJ2-5 and V is TRBV5-1; D call uncertain. The CDR3 runs to 11 residues. The germline V gene encodes CDR1 SGHRS and CDR2 YFSETQ. V was trimmed by 2 bases and J by 5 bases, leaving 4 bases between them. The CDR3 region is CASSFRETQYF. CDR3 DNA sequence: TGCGCCAGCAGCTTTAGGGAGACCCAGTACTTC.

J is TRBJ2-7 and V is TRBV28; TRBD2 matches 9 bases. Germline V gene data show CDR1 as MDHEN and CDR2 as SYDVKM. The CDR3 runs to 15 residues. V dropped 4 bases and J dropped 4; count of bases not matched to a gene: 8. CDR3 nucleotides: TGTGCCAGCAGTTCTGCCGCGGGGGGGGTGTACGAGCAGTACTTC. Translated, it gives CASSSAAGGVYEQYF.

The chain uses TRBV7-2 and TRBJ2-5; D tentatively fits TRBD1 or TRBD2 (5 bases each). The CDR3 runs 17 residues. Germline assignment: CDR1 SGHTA and CDR2 FQGNSA. With 5 bases removed from V and 1 base from J, the gap between germline ends came to 20 bases. CDR3 bases: TGTGCCAGCAGCCCCCCCTCGGGGCGCCCCGTCCAAGAGACCCAGTACTTC. Amino acids: CASSPPSGRPVQETQYF.

J is TRBJ1-5 and V is TRBV18; 7 nucleotides match TRBD1. Germline assignment: CDR1 KGHSH and CDR2 LQKENI. The CDR3 is made up of 15 amino acids. Trimming removed 1 base from V and 3 bases from J; junction bases left unmatched: 3. CDR3 in amino acids: CASSPQGQPNQPQHF. The CDR3 nucleotides read TGTGCCAGCTCACCACAGGGACAGCCCAATCAGCCCCAGCATTTT.

This chain connects TRBV28 to TRBJ2-5, with TRBD1 as a possible D gene (5 bases). The CDR3 is 12 residues long. With 7 bases removed from V and 1 base from J, the gap between germline ends came to 7 bases. Per the germline V gene, CDR1 is MDHEN and CDR2 is SYDVKM. For the CDR3, the DNA is TGTGCCAGCACGACAGCCCAAGAGACCCAGTACTTC. Protein sequence: CASTTAQETQYF.

The V and J genes are TRBV4-1 and TRBJ2-6; D is possibly TRBD1 (5 bases). Trimming removed 1 base at V and 0 bases at J, with 10 bases between. Germline V CDR1 and CDR2: MGHRA, YSYEKL. This CDR3 comprises 17 residues. CDR3 sequence (DNA): TGCGCCAGCAGCCAAGGTTACAGGAGCTCTGGGGCCAACGTCCTGACTTTC. This codes for CASSQGYRSSGANVLTF.

The CDR3 bases are TGTGCCACCAGCAGAGGGTGGGCAGTCTCGACCCAGCATTTT. Its translation is CATSRGWAVSTQHF. The V gene is TRBV15, the J gene TRBJ1-5; the D is unclear. CDR1 and CDR2 from the germline V gene are LNHNV and YYDKDF (reference sequence). CDR3 length: 14 residues. V was pared by 1 base and J by 11 bases, with 15 bases between.

This clone occurred a few times. The V gene is TRBV7-2, the J gene TRBJ1-1, with TRBD1 matching over 8 bases. The ends lost 4 bases at V and 9 bases at J; junction bases unmatched: 7. The CDR3 totals 13 residues. Germline CDR1 SGHTA, CDR2 FQGNSA. Here the CDR3 reads CASSSPDRGKAFF. CDR3 bases: TGTGCCAGCAGCTCGCCAGACAGGGGAAAAGCTTTCTTT.

V gene TRBV23-1 combines with J gene TRBJ1-1; tentative D call: TRBD1 (5 bases). TRBV23-1 is an ORF, and what it does is uncertain. V lost 0 bases, J lost 1 base, and 15 bases lay in between. The CDR3 spans 17 residues. CDR3 protein: CASSQSQGCSPNTEAFF. CDR3 DNA sequence: TGCGCCAGCAGTCAATCTCAGGGTTGTTCACCGAACACTGAAGCTTTCTTT.

This clone turned up a few times. The chain combines TRBV6-5 with TRBJ2-2, with D unclear. V was trimmed by 0 bases and J by 7 bases, leaving 9 bases between them. Germline lookup yields CDR1 MNHEY and CDR2 SVGAGI. The CDR3 is made up of 14 amino acids. The CDR3 spells CASSYSPEDGELFF. CDR3 bases: TGTGCCAGCAGTTACTCCCCTGAGGACGGGGAGCTGTTTTTT.